The TCR beta chain under discussion was sequenced for a study of blood T cell repertoires in COVID-19. For the study at large: Samples came from the United States, Italy and Spain, spanning acute and convalescent COVID-19. The analysed material was cDNA or gDNA that came from T cells, B-cell-depleted T cells, or PBMCs.

The germline V and J ends were trimmed by 0 bases and 4 bases, with 14 bases remaining between them. Germline CDR1 SGHRS, CDR2 YFSETQ. The CDR3 is 16 residues long. Clones were sequenced by immunoSEQ multiplex PCR, and TCRdb holds only the in-frame ones, with some missing. Of just under 150,000 clones listed, roughly 90% were seen once; the top ten hold about 1.6%. The gene calls are TRBV5-1 and TRBJ1-3; TRBD1 might be the D (6 bases). Sequencing was performed on peripheral blood. This TCR came from a human donor in a cohort sampled during active COVID-19. CDR3: CASSLAGPGQGNTIYF. The CDR3 region has the DNA TGCGCCAGCAGCTTGGCCGGGCCGGGACAAGGAAACACCATATATTTT.